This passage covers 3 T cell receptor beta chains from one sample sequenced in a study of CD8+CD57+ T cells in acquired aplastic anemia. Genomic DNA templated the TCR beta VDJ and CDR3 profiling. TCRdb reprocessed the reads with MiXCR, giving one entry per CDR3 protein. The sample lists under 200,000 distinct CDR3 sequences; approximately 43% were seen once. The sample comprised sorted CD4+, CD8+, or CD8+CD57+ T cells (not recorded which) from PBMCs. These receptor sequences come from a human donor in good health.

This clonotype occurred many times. This CDR3 is CASRRDTETQYF. The CDR3 DNA reads TGTGCTAGTCGCAGGGATACAGAGACCCAGTACTTC. V gene TRBV12-5 combines with J gene TRBJ2-5; possible D gene TRBD1, 5 bases. With 8 bases removed from V and 4 bases from J, the gap between germline ends came to 11 bases. The germline V gene has CDR1 LGHNT and CDR2 FRNRAP. This CDR3 comprises 12 residues.

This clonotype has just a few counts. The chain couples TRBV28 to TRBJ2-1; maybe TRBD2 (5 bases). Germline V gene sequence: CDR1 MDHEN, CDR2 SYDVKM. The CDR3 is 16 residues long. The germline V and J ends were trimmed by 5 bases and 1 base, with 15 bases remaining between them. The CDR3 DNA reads TGTGCCAGCAGTCCCATACGGGGTACTTCCTACAATGAGCAGTTCTTC. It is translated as CASSPIRGTSYNEQFF.

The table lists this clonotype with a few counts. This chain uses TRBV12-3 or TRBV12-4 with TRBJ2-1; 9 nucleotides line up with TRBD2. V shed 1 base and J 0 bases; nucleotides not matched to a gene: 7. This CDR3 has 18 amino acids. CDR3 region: CASSLGLRGGNSYNEQFF. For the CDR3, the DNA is TGTGCCAGCAGTTTAGGTTTGCGGGGGGGGAACTCCTACAATGAGCAGTTCTTC.